The sequence of this TCR beta chain was determined in a study of blood T cells in healthy people across ages. Study outcomes and limitations: Donor CMV infection status was unknown, possibly confounding age-related changes in expanded clonotypes.

In terms of origin and age, donors were healthy Caucasian individuals from Russia aged roughly 6 to 95. Every donor contributed around 10 milliliters of peripheral blood by blood draw. As for this clonotype: Its antigen is undetermined.

The second PCR ran roughly 7 to 12 cycles with a sample-barcoded 5' primer and J-beta primers. TCRdb re-called the 5' RACE reads through MiXCR, storing one row per CDR3 protein. The repertoire includes 450,000 to 700,000 distinct CDR3 sequences, 27% of them detected once, and around 18% sits in the top ten. CDR1 MNHEY and CDR2 SVGEGT come from the germline V gene. V was cut by 6 bases and J by 4 bases, with 12 bases left in between. The CDR3 length is 13 residues. The sample taken for sequencing was blood. This chain links TRBV6-2 or TRBV6-3 with TRBJ1-2; no reliable D call. This sequence was found in a woman in her 70s in good health. CDR3 nucleotides: TGTGCCAGCAGCAAGGCGGGAGTCTATGGCTACACCTTC. Translating it yields CASSKAGVYGYTF.